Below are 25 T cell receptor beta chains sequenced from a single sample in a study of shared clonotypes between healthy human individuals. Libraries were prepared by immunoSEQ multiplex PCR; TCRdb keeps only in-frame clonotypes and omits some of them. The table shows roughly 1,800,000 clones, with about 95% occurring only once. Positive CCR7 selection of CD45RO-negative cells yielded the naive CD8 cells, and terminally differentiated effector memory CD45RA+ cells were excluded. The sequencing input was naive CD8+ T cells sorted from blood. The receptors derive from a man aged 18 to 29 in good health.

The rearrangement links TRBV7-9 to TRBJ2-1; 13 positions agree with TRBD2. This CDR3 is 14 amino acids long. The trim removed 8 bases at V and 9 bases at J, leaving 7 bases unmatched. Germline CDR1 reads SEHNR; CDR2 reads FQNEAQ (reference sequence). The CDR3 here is CASSGLAGVGEQFF. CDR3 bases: TGTGCCAGCTCCGGACTAGCGGGAGTGGGTGAGCAGTTCTTC.

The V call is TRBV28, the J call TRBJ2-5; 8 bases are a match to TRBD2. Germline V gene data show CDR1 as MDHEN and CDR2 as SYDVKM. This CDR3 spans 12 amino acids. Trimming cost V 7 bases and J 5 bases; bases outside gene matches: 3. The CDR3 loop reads CASTRGGETQYF. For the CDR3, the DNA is TGTGCCAGCACTCGGGGGGGGGAGACCCAGTACTTC.

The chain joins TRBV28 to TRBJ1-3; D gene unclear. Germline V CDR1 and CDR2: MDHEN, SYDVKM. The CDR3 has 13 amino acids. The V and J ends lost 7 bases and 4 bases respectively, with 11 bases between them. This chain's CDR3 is CASNLDGGNTIYF. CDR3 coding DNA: TGTGCCAGCAACTTGGACGGAGGAAACACCATATATTTT.

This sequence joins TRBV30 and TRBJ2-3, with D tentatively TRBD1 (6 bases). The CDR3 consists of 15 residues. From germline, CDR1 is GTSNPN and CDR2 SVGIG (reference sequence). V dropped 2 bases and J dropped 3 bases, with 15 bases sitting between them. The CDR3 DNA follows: TGTGCCTGGAGTTCAATTGAGGACAGAACAGATACGCAGTATTTT. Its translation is CAWSSIEDRTDTQYF.

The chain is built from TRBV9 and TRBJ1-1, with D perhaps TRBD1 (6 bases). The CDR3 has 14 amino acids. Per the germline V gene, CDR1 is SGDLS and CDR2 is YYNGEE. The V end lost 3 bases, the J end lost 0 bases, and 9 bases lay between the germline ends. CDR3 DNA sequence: TGTGCCAGCAGCGCAGGGGCGGTGAACACTGAAGCTTTCTTT. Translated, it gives CASSAGAVNTEAFF.

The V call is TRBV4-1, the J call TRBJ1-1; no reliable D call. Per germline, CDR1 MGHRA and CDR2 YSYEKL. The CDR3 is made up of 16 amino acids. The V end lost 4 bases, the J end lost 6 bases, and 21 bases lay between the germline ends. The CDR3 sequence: CASSPNLQVALAEAFF. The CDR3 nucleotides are TGCGCCAGCAGCCCTAATCTCCAGGTAGCCCTCGCTGAAGCTTTCTTT.

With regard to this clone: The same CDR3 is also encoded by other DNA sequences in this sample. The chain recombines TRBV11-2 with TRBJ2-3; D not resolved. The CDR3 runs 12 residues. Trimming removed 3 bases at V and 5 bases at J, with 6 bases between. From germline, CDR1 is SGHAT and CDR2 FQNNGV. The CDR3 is CASSLGGDTQYF. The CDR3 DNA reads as TGTGCCAGCAGCTTGGGCGGAGATACGCAGTATTTT.

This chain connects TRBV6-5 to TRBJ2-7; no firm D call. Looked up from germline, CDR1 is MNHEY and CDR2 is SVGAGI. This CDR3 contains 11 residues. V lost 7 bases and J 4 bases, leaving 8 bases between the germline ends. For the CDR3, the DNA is TGTGCCAGCAATTCGGCTTACGAGCAGTACTTC. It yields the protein CASNSAYEQYF.

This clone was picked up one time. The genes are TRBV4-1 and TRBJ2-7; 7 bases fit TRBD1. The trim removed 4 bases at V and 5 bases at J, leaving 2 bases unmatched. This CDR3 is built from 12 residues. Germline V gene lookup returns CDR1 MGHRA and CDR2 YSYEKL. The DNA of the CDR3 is TGCGCCAGCAGCCTCGGACAGGACGAGCAGTACTTC. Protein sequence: CASSLGQDEQYF.

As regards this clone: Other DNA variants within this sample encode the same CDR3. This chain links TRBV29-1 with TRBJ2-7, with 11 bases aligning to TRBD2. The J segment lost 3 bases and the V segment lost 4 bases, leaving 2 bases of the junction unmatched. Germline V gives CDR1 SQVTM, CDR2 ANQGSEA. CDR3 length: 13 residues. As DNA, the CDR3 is TGCAGCGTTGTAGGGACTAGCGGCTACGAGCAGTACTTC. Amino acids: CSVVGTSGYEQYF.

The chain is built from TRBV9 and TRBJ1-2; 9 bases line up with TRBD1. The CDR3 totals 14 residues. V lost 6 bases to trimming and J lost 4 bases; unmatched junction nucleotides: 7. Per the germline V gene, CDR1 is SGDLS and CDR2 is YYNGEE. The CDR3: CASTRTGEGYGYTF. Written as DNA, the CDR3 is TGTGCCAGCACCCGGACAGGGGAGGGCTATGGCTACACCTTC.

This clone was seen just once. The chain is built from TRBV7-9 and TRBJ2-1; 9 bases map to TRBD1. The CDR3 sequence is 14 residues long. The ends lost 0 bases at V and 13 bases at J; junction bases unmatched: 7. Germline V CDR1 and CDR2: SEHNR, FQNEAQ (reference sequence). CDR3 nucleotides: TGTGCCAGCAGCTTAGCCGTAACAGGGGGCGAACAGTTCTTC. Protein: CASSLAVTGGEQFF.

The CDR3 region has the DNA TGTGCCAGCAGCCAGGAGGTCCCAGATACGCAGTATTTT. Protein sequence: CASSQEVPDTQYF. The chain is built from TRBV11-2 and TRBJ2-3, with TRBD2 as a possible D gene (5 bases). From germline, CDR1 is SGHAT and CDR2 FQNNGV. The CDR3 length is 13 residues. The germline V and J ends were trimmed by 5 bases and 4 bases, with 10 bases remaining between them.

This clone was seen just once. CDR3 sequence: CASSEMGGAYNSPLHF. As DNA, the CDR3 is TGTGCCAGCAGTGAGATGGGGGGGGCCTATAATTCACCCCTCCACTTT. The chain combines TRBV6-4 with TRBJ1-6; maybe TRBD1 (5 bases). Trimming shortened V by 3 bases and J by 2 bases, and 11 bases separated the two germline ends. Germline V gives CDR1 MRHNA, CDR2 SNTAGT. This CDR3 is built from 16 residues.

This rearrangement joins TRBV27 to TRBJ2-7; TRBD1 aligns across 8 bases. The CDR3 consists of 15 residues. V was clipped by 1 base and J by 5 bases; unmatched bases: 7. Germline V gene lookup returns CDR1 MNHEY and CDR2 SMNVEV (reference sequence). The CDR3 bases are TGTGCCAGCAGTTTATTGGGACAGGTCATCAACGAGCAGTACTTC. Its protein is CASSLLGQVINEQYF.

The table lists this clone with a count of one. This CDR3 is CASSPGRGLSYEQYF. The CDR3 nucleotides are TGTGCCAGCAGTCCAGGGAGAGGTCTCTCCTACGAGCAGTACTTC. J is TRBJ2-7 and V is TRBV28, with D perhaps being TRBD1 or TRBD2 (5 bases each). The CDR3 totals 15 residues. With 5 bases removed from V and 0 bases from J, the gap between germline ends came to 14 bases. CDR1 is MDHEN, CDR2 SYDVKM, per germline.

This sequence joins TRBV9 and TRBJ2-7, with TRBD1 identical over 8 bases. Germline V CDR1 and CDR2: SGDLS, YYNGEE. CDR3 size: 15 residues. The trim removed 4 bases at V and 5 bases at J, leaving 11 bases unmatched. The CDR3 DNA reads TGTGCCAGCAGCCCCCAGGACAGGGATTTGGACGAGCAGTACTTC. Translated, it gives CASSPQDRDLDEQYF.

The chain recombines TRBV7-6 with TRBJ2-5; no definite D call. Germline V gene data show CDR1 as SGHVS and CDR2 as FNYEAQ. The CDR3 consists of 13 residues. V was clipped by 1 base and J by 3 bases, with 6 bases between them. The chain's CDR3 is CASSLGLEETQYF. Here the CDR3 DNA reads TGTGCCAGCAGCTTAGGATTGGAAGAGACCCAGTACTTC.

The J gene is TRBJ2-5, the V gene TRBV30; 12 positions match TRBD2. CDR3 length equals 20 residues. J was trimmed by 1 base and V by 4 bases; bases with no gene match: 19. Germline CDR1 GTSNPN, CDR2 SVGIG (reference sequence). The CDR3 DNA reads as TGTGCCTGGATCCCAGCAATACGGACTAGCGGGATCAGGACCCAAGAGACCCAGTACTTC. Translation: CAWIPAIRTSGIRTQETQYF. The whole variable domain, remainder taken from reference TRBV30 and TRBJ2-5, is SQTIHQWPATLVQPVGSPLSLECTVEGTSNPNLYWYRQAAGRGLQLLFYSVGIGQISSEVPQNLSASRPQDRQFILSSKKLLLSDSGFYLCAWIPAIRTSGIRTQETQYFGPGTRLLVL.

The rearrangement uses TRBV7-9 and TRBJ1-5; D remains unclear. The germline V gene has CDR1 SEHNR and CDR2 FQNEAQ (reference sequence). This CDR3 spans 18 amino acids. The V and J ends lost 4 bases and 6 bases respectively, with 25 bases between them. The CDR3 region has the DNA TGTGCCAGCAGCTCCGCCGTCTCTGGCCCGCGAAGTATTCAGCCCCAGCATTTT. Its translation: CASSSAVSGPRSIQPQHF.

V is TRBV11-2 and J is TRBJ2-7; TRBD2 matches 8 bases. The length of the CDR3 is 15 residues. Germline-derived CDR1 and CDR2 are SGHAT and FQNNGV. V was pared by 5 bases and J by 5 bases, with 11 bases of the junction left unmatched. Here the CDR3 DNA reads TGTGCCAGCAGCCTCAACGTCGGGAGGGCCCACGAGCAGTACTTC. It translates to CASSLNVGRAHEQYF.

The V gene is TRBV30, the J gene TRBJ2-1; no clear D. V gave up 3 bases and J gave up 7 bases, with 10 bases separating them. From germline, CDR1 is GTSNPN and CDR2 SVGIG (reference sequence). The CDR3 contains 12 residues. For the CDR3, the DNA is TGTGCCTGGAGCGAGATAGGGAATGAGCAGTTCTTC. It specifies CAWSEIGNEQFF.

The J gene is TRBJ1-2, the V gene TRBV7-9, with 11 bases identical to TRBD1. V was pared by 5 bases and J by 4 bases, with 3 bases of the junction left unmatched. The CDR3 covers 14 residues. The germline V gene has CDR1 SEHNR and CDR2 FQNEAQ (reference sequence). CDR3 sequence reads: CASSLGTGGYGYTF. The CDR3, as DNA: TGTGCCAGCAGCCTGGGGACAGGGGGCTATGGCTACACCTTC.

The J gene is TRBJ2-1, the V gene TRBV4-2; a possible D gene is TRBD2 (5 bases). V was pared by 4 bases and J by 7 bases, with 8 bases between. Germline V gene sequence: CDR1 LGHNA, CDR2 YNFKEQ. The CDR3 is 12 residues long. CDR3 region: CASSLSGNEQFF. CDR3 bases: TGTGCCAGCAGCCTCTCGGGGAATGAGCAGTTCTTC.

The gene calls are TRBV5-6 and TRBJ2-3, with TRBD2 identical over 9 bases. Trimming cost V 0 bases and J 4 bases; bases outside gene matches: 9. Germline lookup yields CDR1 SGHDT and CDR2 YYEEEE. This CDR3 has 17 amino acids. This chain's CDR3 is CASSLEVGSGSPDTQYF. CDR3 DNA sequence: TGTGCCAGCAGCTTGGAGGTTGGTAGCGGGAGCCCAGATACGCAGTATTTT.